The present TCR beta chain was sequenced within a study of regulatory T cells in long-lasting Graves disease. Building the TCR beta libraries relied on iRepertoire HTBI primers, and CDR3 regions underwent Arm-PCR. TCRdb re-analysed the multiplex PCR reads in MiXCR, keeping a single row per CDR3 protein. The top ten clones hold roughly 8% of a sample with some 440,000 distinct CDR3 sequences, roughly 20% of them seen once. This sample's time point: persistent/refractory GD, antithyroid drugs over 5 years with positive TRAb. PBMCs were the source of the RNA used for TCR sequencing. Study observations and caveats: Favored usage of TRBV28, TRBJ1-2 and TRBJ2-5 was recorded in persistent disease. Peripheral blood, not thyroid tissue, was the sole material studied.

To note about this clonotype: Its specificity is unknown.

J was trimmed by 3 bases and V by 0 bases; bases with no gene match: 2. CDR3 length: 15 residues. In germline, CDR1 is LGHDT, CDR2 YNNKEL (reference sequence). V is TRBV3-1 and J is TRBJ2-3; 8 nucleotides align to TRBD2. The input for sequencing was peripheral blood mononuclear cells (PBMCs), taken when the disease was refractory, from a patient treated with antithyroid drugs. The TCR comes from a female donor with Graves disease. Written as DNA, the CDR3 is TGTGCCAGCAGCCAAGAGGGACTAGAGACAGATACGCAGTATTTT. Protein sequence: CASSQEGLETDTQYF.